This T cell receptor beta chain was sequenced for a study of early T cells in non-severe SARS-CoV-2 infection. As for the study in general: Sequencing targeted bulk RNA from unsorted whole blood, leaving chains unpaired. Study results and caveats: In VDJdb matching, anti-spike CD8 responses were favored while private and CD4 specificities went missing.

The library protocol tagged individual cDNA molecules with unique molecular identifiers. From the 5' RACE reads, TCRdb called clonotypes with MiXCR, one entry per CDR3 protein. The profile shows tens of thousands of distinct CDR3 sequences, more than 8.5% of them singletons. The CDR3 contains 13 residues. Trimming at V came to 8 bases and at J to 3 bases, leaving 6 bases not matched to a gene. CDR1 SEHNR and CDR2 FQNEAQ come from the germline V gene (reference sequence). About this clonotype: Antigen specificity is unknown.

Sequenced: whole blood. This sequence originates from an adult who was a healthcare worker with PCR-confirmed SARS-CoV-2 infection or an uninfected control (not recorded which). This sequence joins TRBV7-9 and TRBJ2-7, with 8 bases matching TRBD1. The CDR3: CASRDRRYYEQYF. The CDR3 bases are TGTGCCAGCCGGGACAGGAGATACTACGAGCAGTACTTC.